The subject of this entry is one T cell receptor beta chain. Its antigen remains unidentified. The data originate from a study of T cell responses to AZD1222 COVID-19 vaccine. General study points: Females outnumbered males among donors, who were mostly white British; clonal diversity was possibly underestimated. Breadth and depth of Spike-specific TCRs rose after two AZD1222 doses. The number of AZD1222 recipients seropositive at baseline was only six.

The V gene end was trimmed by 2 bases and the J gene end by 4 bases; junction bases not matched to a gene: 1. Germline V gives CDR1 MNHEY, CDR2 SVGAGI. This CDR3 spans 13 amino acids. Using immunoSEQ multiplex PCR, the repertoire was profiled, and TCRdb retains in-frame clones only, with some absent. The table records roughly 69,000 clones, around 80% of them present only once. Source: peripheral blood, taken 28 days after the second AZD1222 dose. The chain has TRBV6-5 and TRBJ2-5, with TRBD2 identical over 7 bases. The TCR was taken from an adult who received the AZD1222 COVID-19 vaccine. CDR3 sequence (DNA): TGTGCCAGCAGTTACACGGGGGGAGAGACCCAGTACTTC. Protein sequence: CASSYTGGETQYF.